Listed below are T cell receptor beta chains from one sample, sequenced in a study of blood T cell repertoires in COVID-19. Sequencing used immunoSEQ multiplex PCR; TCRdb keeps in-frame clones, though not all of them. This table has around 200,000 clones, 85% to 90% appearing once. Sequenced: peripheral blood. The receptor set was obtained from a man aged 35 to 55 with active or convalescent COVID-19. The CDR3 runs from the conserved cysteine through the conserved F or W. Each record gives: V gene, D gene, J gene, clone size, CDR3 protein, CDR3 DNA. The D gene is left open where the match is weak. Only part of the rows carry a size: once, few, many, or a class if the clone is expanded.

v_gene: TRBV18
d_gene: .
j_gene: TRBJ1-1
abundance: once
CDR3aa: CASSPQSGAFF
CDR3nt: TGTGCCAGCTCACCACAATCAGGGGCTTTCTTT

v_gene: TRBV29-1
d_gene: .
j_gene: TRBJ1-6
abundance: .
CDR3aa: CSVGEAQNNSPLHF
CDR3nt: TGCAGCGTTGGGGAGGCCCAAAATAATTCACCCCTCCACTTT

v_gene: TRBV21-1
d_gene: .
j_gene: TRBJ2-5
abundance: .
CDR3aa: CASSRFWRGGRETQYF
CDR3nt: TGTGCCAGCAGCCGTTTCTGGCGGGGGGGCCGCGAGACCCAGTACTTC

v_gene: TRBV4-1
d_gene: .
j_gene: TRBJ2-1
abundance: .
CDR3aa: CASSQFQGNNEQFF
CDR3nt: TGCGCCAGCAGCCAATTTCAGGGGAACAATGAGCAGTTCTTC

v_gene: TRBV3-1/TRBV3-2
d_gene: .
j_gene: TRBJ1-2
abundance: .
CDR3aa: CASSQDGTRLLYGYTF
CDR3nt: TGTGCCAGCAGCCAAGATGGGACTCGACTACTATATGGCTACACCTTC

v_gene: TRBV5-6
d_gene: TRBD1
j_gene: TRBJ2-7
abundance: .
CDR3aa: CASSSYTGGAEQYF
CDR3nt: TGTGCCAGCAGCTCCTATACAGGGGGCGCAGAGCAGTACTTC

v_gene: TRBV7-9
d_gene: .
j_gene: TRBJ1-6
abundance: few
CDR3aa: CASSPTGKGSPLHF
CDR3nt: TGTGCCAGCAGCCCTACAGGGAAAGGTTCACCCCTCCACTTT

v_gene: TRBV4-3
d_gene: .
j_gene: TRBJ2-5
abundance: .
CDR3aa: CASSPEHKGVIQETQYF
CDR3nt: TGCGCCAGCAGCCCCGAGCACAAGGGAGTTATTCAAGAGACCCAGTACTTC

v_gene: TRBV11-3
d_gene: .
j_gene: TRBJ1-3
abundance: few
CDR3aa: CASSPGRWGPSGNTIYF
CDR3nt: TGTGCCAGCAGTCCAGGGAGGTGGGGTCCGTCTGGAAACACCATATATTTT

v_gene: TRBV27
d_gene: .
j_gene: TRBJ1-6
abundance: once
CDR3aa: CASSFRTLDTYSPLHF
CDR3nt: TGTGCCAGCAGCTTCAGGACTCTAGATACCTATTCACCCCTCCACTTT

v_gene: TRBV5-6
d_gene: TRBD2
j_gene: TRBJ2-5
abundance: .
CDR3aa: CASNEVAGGETQYF
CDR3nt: TGTGCCAGCAACGAGGTAGCGGGGGGAGAGACCCAGTACTTC

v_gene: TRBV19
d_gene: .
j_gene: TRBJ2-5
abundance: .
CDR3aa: CASSPLQGGSLETQYF
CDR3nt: TGTGCCAGTAGTCCATTACAGGGGGGGTCCCTCGAGACCCAGTACTTC

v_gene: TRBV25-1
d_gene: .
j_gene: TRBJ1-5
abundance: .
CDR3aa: CASSEGFQPQHF
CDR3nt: TGTGCCAGCAGTGAAGGCTTTCAGCCCCAGCATTTT

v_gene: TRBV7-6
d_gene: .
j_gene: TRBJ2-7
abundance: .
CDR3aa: CASSPRYRGSTYEQYF
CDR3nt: TGTGCCAGCAGCCCAAGATATAGGGGAAGTACCTACGAGCAGTACTTC

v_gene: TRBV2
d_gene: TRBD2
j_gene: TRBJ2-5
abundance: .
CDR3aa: CASRKLAGWQETQYF
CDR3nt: TGTGCCAGCAGGAAACTAGCGGGGTGGCAAGAGACCCAGTACTTC

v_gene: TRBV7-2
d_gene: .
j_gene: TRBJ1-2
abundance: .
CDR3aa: CASSLEGGAGFYGYTF
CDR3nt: TGTGCCAGCAGCTTAGAGGGGGGGGCCGGGTTCTATGGCTACACCTTC

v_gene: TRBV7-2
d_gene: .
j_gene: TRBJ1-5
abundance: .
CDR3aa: CASSEESQSNQPQHF
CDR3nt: TGTGCCAGCAGCGAAGAGAGCCAAAGCAATCAGCCCCAGCATTTT

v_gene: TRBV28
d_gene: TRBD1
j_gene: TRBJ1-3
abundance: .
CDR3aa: CASSPPRDRLTSMGNTIYF
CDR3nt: TGTGCCAGCAGTCCGCCCCGGGACAGGCTAACGAGCATGGGAAACACCATATATTTT

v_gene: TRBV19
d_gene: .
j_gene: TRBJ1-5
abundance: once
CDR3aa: CATVNQPQHF
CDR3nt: TGTGCCACCGTTAATCAGCCCCAGCATTTT

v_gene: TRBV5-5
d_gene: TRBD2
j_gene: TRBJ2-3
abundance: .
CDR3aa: CASSFERGEDTQYF
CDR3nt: TGTGCCAGCAGCTTTGAGCGGGGGGAAGATACGCAGTATTTT

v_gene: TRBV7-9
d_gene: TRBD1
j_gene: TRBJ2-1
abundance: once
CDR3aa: CASSPPGTGGANEQFF
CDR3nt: TGTGCCAGCAGCCCTCCCGGGACAGGGGGCGCGAATGAGCAGTTCTTC

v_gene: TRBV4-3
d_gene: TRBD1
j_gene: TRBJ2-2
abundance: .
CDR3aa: CASSQAGTGFPGELFF
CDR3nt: TGCGCCAGCAGCCAAGCCGGGACAGGGTTCCCCGGGGAGCTGTTTTTT

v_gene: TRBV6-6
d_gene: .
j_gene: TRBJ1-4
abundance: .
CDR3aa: CASIRGLGDLGEKLFF
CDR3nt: TGTGCCAGCATTCGTGGGTTAGGGGATCTTGGGGAAAAACTGTTTTTT

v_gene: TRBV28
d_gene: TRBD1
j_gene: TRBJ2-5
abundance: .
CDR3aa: CASSLGLMDRVEIGETQYF
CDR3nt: TGTGCCAGCAGTTTAGGTCTTATGGACAGGGTGGAAATCGGGGAGACCCAGTACTTC

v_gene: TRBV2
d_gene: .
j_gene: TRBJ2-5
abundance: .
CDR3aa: CASSGGQYQETQYF
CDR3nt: TGTGCCAGCAGTGGCGGGCAGTACCAAGAGACCCAGTACTTC

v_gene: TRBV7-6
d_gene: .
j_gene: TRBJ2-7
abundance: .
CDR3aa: CASSLATGIGPYEQYF
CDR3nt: TGTGCCAGCAGCTTAGCTACCGGGATAGGGCCCTACGAGCAGTACTTC

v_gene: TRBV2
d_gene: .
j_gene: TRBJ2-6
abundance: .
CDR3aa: CASSGRGSSGANVLTF
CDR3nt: TGTGCCAGCAGTGGGCGGGGCAGCTCTGGGGCCAACGTCCTGACTTTC

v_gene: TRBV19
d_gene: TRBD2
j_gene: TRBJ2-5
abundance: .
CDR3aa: CASSIDLSGAAEETQYF
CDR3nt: TGTGCCAGTAGTATAGATCTGAGCGGGGCCGCGGAGGAGACCCAGTACTTC

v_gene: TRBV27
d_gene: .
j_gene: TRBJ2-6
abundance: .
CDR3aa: CASSGPGANVLTF
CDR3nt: TGTGCCAGCAGTGGGCCTGGGGCCAACGTCCTGACTTTC

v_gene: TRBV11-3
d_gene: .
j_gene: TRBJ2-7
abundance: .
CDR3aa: CASSPLWGVSYEQYF
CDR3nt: TGTGCCAGCAGCCCACTATGGGGGGTCTCCTACGAGCAGTACTTC

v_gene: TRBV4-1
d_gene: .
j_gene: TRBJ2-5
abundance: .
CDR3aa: CASSQDFPYQETQYF
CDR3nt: TGCGCCAGCAGCCAAGATTTCCCCTACCAAGAGACCCAGTACTTC